This TCR beta chain is drawn from a study of T cell repertoires in cytomegalovirus infection (dated by TCRdb to the late 2010s). In the study overall: Alongside well-studied HLA-B-restricted epitopes, the peptide stimulations were aimed at recently identified HLA-C-restricted CMV epitopes, whose presentation resists viral immunomodulation. Because public TCR beta signatures pointed to carriage of CMV infection together with the matching HLA type, the HLA type of each donor mattered for the analysis.

CDR1 SQVTM and CDR2 ANQGSEA were looked up in the germline V gene. The CDR3, from cysteine to phenylalanine, totals 14 residues. Of all the DNA, just the CDR3 is kept, 42 bases in frame from base 1. After removal of 6 bases from V and 5 bases from J, the junction retains 7 bases not matched to a gene. The instrument was an Illumina HiSeq 1500. TCRdb trimmed public reads at Q25 via fastp, called clones via MiXCR and kept in-frame beta chains. Records with the same CDR3 protein are collapsed into one entry carrying the most frequent genes and DNA. Across this sample there are more than 250,000 distinct CDR3 sequences, with around a quarter seen only once. About 14% of the sample is taken by the ten largest. As for this clonotype: It has no known antigen specificity. No much larger clone exists at a distance of one base, and base qualities are not known.

General study outcomes and caveats: The ex vivo response was dominated by HLA-C-restricted CMV-specific TCR beta clonotypes, and the single most frequent clonotype in two of eight donors was supplied by these HLA-C-restricted clonotypes. Carriers of CMV infection plus the relevant HLA type were discriminated by the cumulative frequency of public TCR beta family members in the study cohort and in an independent roughly 340-donor cohort.

The treatment or condition tag for this specimen amounts to: in vitro stimulation with specific CMV peptide epitopes to enrich CMV-specific T cells. The clonotype originates from a human donor in good health (CMV status not recorded). Some clones in this sample may be carry-over from other donors' samples. Recombination linked TRBV29-1 to TRBJ2-6, with 7 bases matching TRBD2. This sample comprised cultured PBMCs, obtained from culture after CMV antigen stimulation. The sequenced DNA: TGCAGCGTCCAAGCGGGGCTCAGGGCCAACGTCCTGACTTTC. Its protein reads: CSVQAGLRANVLTF.